The rows below give T cell receptor beta chains drawn from one sample of a study of T cell responses to AZD1222 COVID-19 vaccine. Clones were sequenced by immunoSEQ multiplex PCR, and TCRdb holds only the in-frame ones, with some missing. This sample has about 150,000 clones, with less than 90% found just once. This specimen was peripheral blood, taken on day 0 of MenACWY control vaccination. All receptors come from an adult in good health. The CDR3 runs from the conserved cysteine through the conserved F or W. D genes are given only for firm matches. Size is omitted from some rows. Given values are once, few, many or a class for expanded clones.

CDR3 DNA: TGTGCCAGCAGCTCGACCCGGACGGAGGCCCAGCATTTT
CDR3 protein: CASSSTRTEAQHF
D gene: NA
J gene: TRBJ1-5
V gene: TRBV5-5
clone size: NA

CDR3 DNA: TGTGCCAGCAGTTCCGTACCTCAAAACTATGGCTACACCTTC
CDR3 protein: CASSSVPQNYGYTF
D gene: NA
J gene: TRBJ1-2
V gene: TRBV6-2/TRBV6-3
clone size: NA

CDR3 DNA: TGTGCCAGCAGTTTAGGGGGGGCTCGGGAAAAACTGTTTTTT
CDR3 protein: CASSLGGAREKLFF
D gene: NA
J gene: TRBJ1-4
V gene: TRBV28
clone size: NA

CDR3 DNA: TGTGCCAGCAGTCAGGGACTAGCGGTTTCCTCCTACGAGCAGTACTTC
CDR3 protein: CASSQGLAVSSYEQYF
D gene: TRBD2
J gene: TRBJ2-7
V gene: TRBV5-4
clone size: NA

CDR3 DNA: TGTGCCAGCAGTCTGGCTCGGAGTCGCACAGATACGCAGTATTTT
CDR3 protein: CASSLARSRTDTQYF
D gene: NA
J gene: TRBJ2-3
V gene: TRBV28
clone size: NA

CDR3 DNA: TGTGCCAGCAGCCGGGACTATGGGGCTTTCTTT
CDR3 protein: CASSRDYGAFF
D gene: NA
J gene: TRBJ1-1
V gene: TRBV7-2
clone size: NA

CDR3 DNA: TGTGCCAGCAGCCCCTTTCGGATGGAGACCCAGTACTTC
CDR3 protein: CASSPFRMETQYF
D gene: NA
J gene: TRBJ2-5
V gene: TRBV5-8
clone size: NA

CDR3 DNA: TGTGCCAGCTCACGATACACTTACAATGAGCAGTTCTTC
CDR3 protein: CASSRYTYNEQFF
D gene: NA
J gene: TRBJ2-1
V gene: TRBV18
clone size: NA

CDR3 DNA: TGTGCCAGCAGACCACAAGGGGGCTTTTCCTACGAGCAGTACTTC
CDR3 protein: CASRPQGGFSYEQYF
D gene: TRBD1
J gene: TRBJ2-7
V gene: TRBV27
clone size: NA

CDR3 DNA: TGTGCCAGTAGAGCTACCGGGACTAGAGAGGGGCGTGAGCAGTTCTTC
CDR3 protein: CASRATGTREGREQFF
D gene: TRBD2
J gene: TRBJ2-1
V gene: TRBV19
clone size: NA

CDR3 DNA: TGTGCCAGCAGTGGGGGGGGCTACACTGAAGCTTTCTTT
CDR3 protein: CASSGGGYTEAFF
D gene: NA
J gene: TRBJ1-1
V gene: TRBV2
clone size: NA

CDR3 DNA: TGTGCCAGCAGTCCCGGGACAGGGGGCATAAGTCCTTTTTTT
CDR3 protein: CASSPGTGGISPFF
D gene: TRBD1
J gene: TRBJ1-4
V gene: TRBV2
clone size: NA

CDR3 DNA: TGCGCCAGCAGCTCAGGACCGGGGGAGGAGACCCAGTACTTC
CDR3 protein: CASSSGPGEETQYF
D gene: NA
J gene: TRBJ2-5
V gene: TRBV5-1
clone size: NA

CDR3 DNA: TGTGCCAGCTCACTTTTTGCCATAGGGACAGGAAACACCGGGGAGCTGTTTTTT
CDR3 protein: CASSLFAIGTGNTGELFF
D gene: TRBD1
J gene: TRBJ2-2
V gene: TRBV18
clone size: NA

CDR3 DNA: TGCAGCGCCCAGGGAGGAGACATTCAGTACTTC
CDR3 protein: CSAQGGDIQYF
D gene: NA
J gene: TRBJ2-4
V gene: TRBV29-1
clone size: NA

CDR3 DNA: TGTGCCAGCAGTTTTACCCAGGGGACCCAGTACTTC
CDR3 protein: CASSFTQGTQYF
D gene: NA
J gene: TRBJ2-5
V gene: TRBV27
clone size: NA

CDR3 DNA: TGCGCCAGCAGCTTGTATGGGCAGGGCTACAATGAGCAGTTCTTC
CDR3 protein: CASSLYGQGYNEQFF
D gene: NA
J gene: TRBJ2-1
V gene: TRBV5-1
clone size: NA

CDR3 DNA: TGTGCCACCAGCAGAGGAAGCCCACCTCAAGAGACCCAGTACTTC
CDR3 protein: CATSRGSPPQETQYF
D gene: NA
J gene: TRBJ2-5
V gene: TRBV15
clone size: NA

CDR3 DNA: TGTGCCAGCAGCCTCATTCCACTAGCGGCCCACTCCTACGAGCAGTACTTC
CDR3 protein: CASSLIPLAAHSYEQYF
D gene: TRBD2
J gene: TRBJ2-7
V gene: TRBV14
clone size: NA

CDR3 DNA: TGTGCCAGCAGTTACATGACAGGGAGAGACACTGAAGCTTTCTTT
CDR3 protein: CASSYMTGRDTEAFF
D gene: TRBD1
J gene: TRBJ1-1
V gene: TRBV6-5
clone size: NA

CDR3 DNA: TGTGCCAGCAGCCAAGCTGACAGGGACACCGGGGAGCTGTTTTTT
CDR3 protein: CASSQADRDTGELFF
D gene: TRBD1
J gene: TRBJ2-2
V gene: TRBV3-1/TRBV3-2
clone size: once

CDR3 DNA: TGTGCCAGCAGTTCGGGCTCAGGGGGAGCTTTCTTT
CDR3 protein: CASSSGSGGAFF
D gene: TRBD1
J gene: TRBJ1-1
V gene: TRBV28
clone size: NA

CDR3 DNA: TGTGCCAGCAGTTACTCGACAGGGGCCACCACCGGGGAGCTGTTTTTT
CDR3 protein: CASSYSTGATTGELFF
D gene: TRBD1
J gene: TRBJ2-2
V gene: TRBV6-6
clone size: NA

CDR3 DNA: TGTGCCAGCAGTGAAATCCATGCGATTGAGCCCCAGTATTTT
CDR3 protein: CASSEIHAIEPQYF
D gene: NA
J gene: TRBJ2-3
V gene: TRBV6-1
clone size: once

CDR3 DNA: TGTGCCAGCAGCTTAAGGACTAGAACGCAGTATTTT
CDR3 protein: CASSLRTRTQYF
D gene: TRBD2
J gene: TRBJ2-3
V gene: TRBV7-2
clone size: once

CDR3 DNA: TGTGCCAGCAGGTACAGAGACACTGAAGCTTTCTTT
CDR3 protein: CASRYRDTEAFF
D gene: NA
J gene: TRBJ1-1
V gene: TRBV2
clone size: NA

CDR3 DNA: TGTGCCAGCAGTGAGTGGGACAGGGTGACTGAAGCTTTCTTT
CDR3 protein: CASSEWDRVTEAFF
D gene: TRBD1
J gene: TRBJ1-1
V gene: TRBV2
clone size: NA

CDR3 DNA: TGTGCCAGCAGTCTGTCCGGACAGGGAAGGCCCTACGAGCAGTACTTC
CDR3 protein: CASSLSGQGRPYEQYF
D gene: TRBD1
J gene: TRBJ2-7
V gene: TRBV27
clone size: once

CDR3 DNA: TGTGCCAGCAGTGCGGCAGCCGAGCAGTACTTC
CDR3 protein: CASSAAAEQYF
D gene: NA
J gene: TRBJ2-7
V gene: TRBV2
clone size: NA

CDR3 DNA: TGTGCCAGTAGTATTATGGACAGGGCTCAGCCCCAGCATTTT
CDR3 protein: CASSIMDRAQPQHF
D gene: TRBD1
J gene: TRBJ1-5
V gene: TRBV19
clone size: NA

CDR3 DNA: TGTGCCAGCAGTTACCCTGGGACTAGCGGGCTTCCTTCCTACGAGCAGTACTTC
CDR3 protein: CASSYPGTSGLPSYEQYF
D gene: TRBD2
J gene: TRBJ2-7
V gene: TRBV6-2/TRBV6-3
clone size: NA

CDR3 DNA: TGTGCCAGCAGAGACGGTTATCATGGCTACACCTTC
CDR3 protein: CASRDGYHGYTF
D gene: NA
J gene: TRBJ1-2
V gene: TRBV12-3/TRBV12-4
clone size: NA

CDR3 DNA: TGTGCCAGCAGCGTAGGAGGGCGGAACACTGAAGCTTTCTTT
CDR3 protein: CASSVGGRNTEAFF
D gene: NA
J gene: TRBJ1-1
V gene: TRBV9
clone size: NA

CDR3 DNA: TGTGTCAGAAGCTTAGGGGCCCAGTACTTC
CDR3 protein: CVRSLGAQYF
D gene: NA
J gene: TRBJ2-5
V gene: TRBV7-5
clone size: NA

CDR3 DNA: TGCGCCAGCAGCCAAGATAGAGACAGCTACTACGAGCAGTACTTC
CDR3 protein: CASSQDRDSYYEQYF
D gene: NA
J gene: TRBJ2-7
V gene: TRBV4-1
clone size: NA

CDR3 DNA: TGTGCCAGCAGGCCCGACTACTTAGTAGATACGCAGTATTTT
CDR3 protein: CASRPDYLVDTQYF
D gene: NA
J gene: TRBJ2-3
V gene: TRBV9
clone size: few

CDR3 DNA: TGTGCCAGCAGCTTGCCGGGACGGACTAACTATGGCTACACCTTC
CDR3 protein: CASSLPGRTNYGYTF
D gene: NA
J gene: TRBJ1-2
V gene: TRBV5-4
clone size: NA

CDR3 DNA: TGTGCCAGCAGTTACCCCCCTCGACAGCGGGATCAGCCCCAGCATTTT
CDR3 protein: CASSYPPRQRDQPQHF
D gene: NA
J gene: TRBJ1-5
V gene: TRBV6-2/TRBV6-3
clone size: NA

CDR3 DNA: TGTGCCAGCAGTCGTGACCTCTCTGGAAACACCATATATTTT
CDR3 protein: CASSRDLSGNTIYF
D gene: NA
J gene: TRBJ1-3
V gene: TRBV6-5
clone size: NA

CDR3 DNA: TGTGCCAGCAGTGACTCGCCAGGGGGCAAGAATTCACCCCTCCACTTT
CDR3 protein: CASSDSPGGKNSPLHF
D gene: TRBD1
J gene: TRBJ1-6
V gene: TRBV6-4
clone size: NA

CDR3 DNA: TGTGCCAGCAGTGAAGTTCTGAGGGTATGGGAGACCCAGTACTTC
CDR3 protein: CASSEVLRVWETQYF
D gene: NA
J gene: TRBJ2-5
V gene: TRBV6-1
clone size: NA

CDR3 DNA: TGTGCCAGCAGTCCTACGGACAGGGTTGGCTACACCTTC
CDR3 protein: CASSPTDRVGYTF
D gene: TRBD1
J gene: TRBJ1-2
V gene: TRBV28
clone size: few